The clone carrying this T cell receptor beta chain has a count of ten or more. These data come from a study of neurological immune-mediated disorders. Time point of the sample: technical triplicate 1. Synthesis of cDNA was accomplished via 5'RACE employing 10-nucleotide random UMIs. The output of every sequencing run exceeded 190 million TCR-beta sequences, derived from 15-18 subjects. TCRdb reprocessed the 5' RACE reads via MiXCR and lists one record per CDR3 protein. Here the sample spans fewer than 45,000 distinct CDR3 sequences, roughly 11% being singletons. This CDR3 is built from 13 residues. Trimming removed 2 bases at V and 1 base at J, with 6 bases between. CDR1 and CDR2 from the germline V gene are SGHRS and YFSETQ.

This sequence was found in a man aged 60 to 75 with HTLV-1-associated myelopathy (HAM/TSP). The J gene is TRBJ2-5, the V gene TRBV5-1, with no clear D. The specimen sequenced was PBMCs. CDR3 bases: TGCGCCAGCAGCTTAAAGGTCCAAGAGACCCAGTACTTC. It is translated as CASSLKVQETQYF.